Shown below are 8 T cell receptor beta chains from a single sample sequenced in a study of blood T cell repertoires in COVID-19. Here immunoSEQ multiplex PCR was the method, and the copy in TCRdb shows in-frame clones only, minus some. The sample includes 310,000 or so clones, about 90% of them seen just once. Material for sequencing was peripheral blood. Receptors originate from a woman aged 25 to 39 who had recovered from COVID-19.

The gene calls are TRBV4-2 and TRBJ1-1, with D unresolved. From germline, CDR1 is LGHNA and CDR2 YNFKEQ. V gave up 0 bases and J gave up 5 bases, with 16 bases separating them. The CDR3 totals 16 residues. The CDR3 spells CASSQEGLARETEAFF. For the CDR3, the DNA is TGTGCCAGCAGCCAAGAGGGATTGGCGAGGGAGACTGAAGCTTTCTTT.

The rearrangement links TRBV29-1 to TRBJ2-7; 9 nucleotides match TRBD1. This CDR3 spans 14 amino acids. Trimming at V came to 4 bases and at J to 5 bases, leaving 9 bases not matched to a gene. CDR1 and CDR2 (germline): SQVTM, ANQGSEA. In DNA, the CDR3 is TGCAGCGTTGTAGGGGTGGGACAGGGAAACGAGCAGTACTTC. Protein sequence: CSVVGVGQGNEQYF.

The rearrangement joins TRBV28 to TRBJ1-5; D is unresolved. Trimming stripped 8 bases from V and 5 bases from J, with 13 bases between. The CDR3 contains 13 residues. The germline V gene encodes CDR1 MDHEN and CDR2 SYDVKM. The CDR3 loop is CASVAQLYQPQHF. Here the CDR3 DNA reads TGTGCCAGCGTGGCACAGCTATATCAGCCCCAGCATTTT. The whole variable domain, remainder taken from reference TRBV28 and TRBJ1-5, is DVKVTQSSRYLVKRTGEKVFLECVQDMDHENMFWYRQDPGLGLRLIYFSYDVKMKEKGDIPEGYSVSREKKERFSLILESASTNQTSMYLCASVAQLYQPQHFGDGTRLSIL.

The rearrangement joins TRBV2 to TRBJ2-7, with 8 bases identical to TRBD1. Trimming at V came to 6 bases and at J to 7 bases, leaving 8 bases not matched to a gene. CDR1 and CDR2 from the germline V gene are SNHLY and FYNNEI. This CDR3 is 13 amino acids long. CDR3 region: CASRTQGAGEQYF. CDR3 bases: TGTGCCAGCAGGACCCAGGGGGCGGGAGAGCAGTACTTC.

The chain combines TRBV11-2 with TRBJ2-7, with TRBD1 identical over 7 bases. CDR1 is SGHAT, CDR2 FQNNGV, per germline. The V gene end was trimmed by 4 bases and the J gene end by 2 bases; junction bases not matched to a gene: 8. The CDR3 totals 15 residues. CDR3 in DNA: TGTGCCAGCAGCTACACCTGGGACAGTACCTACGAGCAGTACTTC. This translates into CASSYTWDSTYEQYF.

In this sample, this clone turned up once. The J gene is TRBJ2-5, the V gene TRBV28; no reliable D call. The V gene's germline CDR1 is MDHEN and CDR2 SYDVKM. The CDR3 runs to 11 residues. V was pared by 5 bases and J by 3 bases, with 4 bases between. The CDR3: CASSQKETQYF. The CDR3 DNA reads TGTGCCAGCAGTCAGAAAGAGACCCAGTACTTC.

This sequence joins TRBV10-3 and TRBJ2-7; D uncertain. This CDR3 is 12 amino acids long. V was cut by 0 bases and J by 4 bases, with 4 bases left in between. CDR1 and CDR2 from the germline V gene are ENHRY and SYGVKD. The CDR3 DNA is TGTGCCATCAGTGAGTCCAGTTACGAGCAGTACTTC. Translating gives CAISESSYEQYF.

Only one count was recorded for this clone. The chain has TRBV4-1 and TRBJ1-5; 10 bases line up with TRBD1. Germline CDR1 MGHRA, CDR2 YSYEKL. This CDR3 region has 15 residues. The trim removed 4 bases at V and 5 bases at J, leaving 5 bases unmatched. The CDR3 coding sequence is TGCGCCAGCAGCCGGATCGGGACAGGGGATCAGCCCCAGCATTTT. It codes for CASSRIGTGDQPQHF.